A single sample is the source of the 30 T cell receptor beta chains below, sequenced in a study of low-dose radiotherapy and immunotherapy resistance in tumors. Priming of first-strand cDNA relied on TRAV- and TRBV-specific primers (covering alpha and beta chains). TCRs were put through approximately 21 PCR cycles of amplification with Phusion. A constant-region primer and the V-primer adapter served as the primer pair. TCRdb recomputed calls from the reads with MiXCR, one row per CDR3 protein. The sample lists 100,000 or so distinct CDR3 sequences; 9.4% were seen once. The time point: before trial treatment. The sequencing used PBMCs, collected before treatment. These receptors came from a male donor with prostate cancer.

This clonotype was observed many times. The CDR3 nucleotides are TGTGCCAGCAGCCGTCATGGTTCACCTCAGCCCCAGCATTTT. Amino acid sequence: CASSRHGSPQPQHF. The rearrangement links TRBV28 to TRBJ1-5; D remains unclear. The germline gives CDR1 MDHEN, CDR2 SYDVKM. There are 14 residues in the CDR3. Trimming removed 6 bases from V and 6 bases from J, with 15 bases in between.

This clonotype was seen at least ten times. V gene TRBV7-6 combines with J gene TRBJ2-7; TRBD1 or TRBD2 may be the D gene (6 bases each). The CDR3 spans 16 residues. Germline lookup yields CDR1 SGHVS and CDR2 FNYEAQ. V lost 5 bases and J lost 5, with 22 bases in between. DNA of the CDR3: TGTGCCAGCAGCCGCGGGGAGTCAGGGGTCGCGAACGAGCAGTACTTC. Its protein product is CASSRGESGVANEQYF.

In its sample, this clonotype was seen many times. The chain couples TRBV12-5 to TRBJ2-5, with 11 bases lining up with TRBD2. The ends lost 5 bases at V and 4 bases at J; junction bases unmatched: 3. Looked up from germline, CDR1 is LGHNT and CDR2 is FRNRAP. This CDR3 has 14 amino acids. The chain's CDR3 is CASGPGLAGETQYF. The CDR3 nucleotides are TGTGCTAGTGGTCCCGGACTAGCGGGAGAGACCCAGTACTTC.

This clonotype was seen at least ten times. The V call is TRBV19, the J call TRBJ1-2; D is possibly TRBD1 (6 bases). This CDR3 has 15 residues. Trimming shortened V by 9 bases and J by 0 bases, and 17 bases separated the two germline ends. Per the germline V gene, CDR1 is LNHDA and CDR2 is SQIVND (reference sequence). CDR3 DNA sequence: TGTGCCAGCCGGGACACACTTCGAGCTAACTATGGCTACACCTTC. As protein: CASRDTLRANYGYTF.

This sequence joins TRBV5-1 and TRBJ2-7, with 7 bases that match TRBD1. Germline V lookup: CDR1 SGHRS, CDR2 YFSETQ. The CDR3 is made up of 15 amino acids. The ends lost 4 bases at V and 5 bases at J; junction bases unmatched: 12. The DNA of the CDR3 is TGCGCCAGCAGCATGGACAGGCCCGCTATTGACGAGCAGTACTTC. Protein product: CASSMDRPAIDEQYF.

Ten or more counts support this clonotype. The chain carries TRBV28 and TRBJ2-7; a possible D gene is TRBD1 (6 bases). This CDR3 is built from 13 residues. V gave up 7 bases and J gave up 4 bases, with 14 bases separating them. Germline V gene lookup returns CDR1 MDHEN and CDR2 SYDVKM. The CDR3: CASMGTPAYEQYF. DNA for the CDR3: TGTGCCAGCATGGGGACACCGGCTTACGAGCAGTACTTC.

Ten or more counts support this clonotype. In DNA, the CDR3 is TGTGCCAGCAGTCGGGCCAACACCGGGGAGCTGTTTTTT. Its protein product is CASSRANTGELFF. V and J are TRBV28 and TRBJ2-2; D unresolved. The V end was cut by 5 bases, the J end by 2 bases, with 6 bases between. The germline gives CDR1 MDHEN, CDR2 SYDVKM. There are 13 residues in the CDR3. Full variable domain (outside the CDR3, taken from reference TRBV28 and TRBJ2-2): DVKVTQSSRYLVKRTGEKVFLECVQDMDHENMFWYRQDPGLGLRLIYFSYDVKMKEKGDIPEGYSVSREKKERFSLILESASTNQTSMYLCASSRANTGELFFGEGSRLTVL.

This clonotype has more than one count but fewer than ten. The chain combines TRBV6-5 with TRBJ1-1; unclear D gene. The V end lost 2 bases, the J end lost 0 bases, and 10 bases lay between the germline ends. There are 15 residues in the CDR3. Germline V gene data show CDR1 as MNHEY and CDR2 as SVGAGI. The chain's CDR3 is CASSYQVTMNTEAFF. CDR3 sequence (DNA): TGTGCCAGCAGTTACCAGGTGACGATGAACACTGAAGCTTTCTTT.

This clonotype was seen ten or more times. The CDR3 sequence is CASSIPGTANQPQHF. The CDR3 DNA follows: TGTGCCAGTAGTATACCCGGGACAGCCAATCAGCCCCAGCATTTT. This chain joins TRBV19 and TRBJ1-5; 7 bases are a match to TRBD1. With V trimmed by 2 bases and J by 3 bases, 4 bases remained unmatched. The germline V gene encodes CDR1 LNHDA and CDR2 SQIVND (reference sequence). The CDR3 extends over 15 amino acids.

This clonotype was seen many times. The V gene is TRBV6-2 or TRBV6-3, the J gene TRBJ1-5; weak D call: TRBD1 (5 bases). The CDR3 sequence is 17 residues long. V lost 5 bases and J 4 bases, leaving 21 bases between the germline ends. The germline V gene encodes CDR1 MNHEY and CDR2 SVGEGT. CDR3 in amino acids: CASSPRGGEVRNQPQHF. CDR3 in DNA: TGTGCCAGCAGTCCCCGGGGAGGGGAAGTAAGAAATCAGCCCCAGCATTTT.

In this sample, this clonotype turned up many times. J is TRBJ2-3 and V is TRBV28; D is uncertain. CDR3 size: 13 residues. Looked up from germline, CDR1 is MDHEN and CDR2 is SYDVKM. Trimming stripped 5 bases from V and 9 bases from J, with 15 bases between. The DNA of the CDR3 is TGTGCCAGCAGTGGACCCCGAGTCGACACGCAGTATTTT. Amino acids: CASSGPRVDTQYF.

This clonotype was recorded a few times. The chain employs TRBV18 and TRBJ1-1; unclear D gene. From germline, CDR1 is KGHSH and CDR2 LQKENI. Trimming took off 4 bases at V and 7 bases at J, with 19 bases between the two ends. This CDR3 has 15 amino acids. This CDR3 reads CASSLRSGAGHEAFF. DNA for the CDR3: TGTGCCAGCTCACTCCGGTCGGGCGCCGGCCATGAAGCTTTCTTT. Looking up the rest from reference TRBV18 and TRBJ1-1 gives the full variable domain: NAGVMQNPRHLVRRRGQEARLRCSPMKGHSHVYWYRQLPEEGLKFMVYLQKENIIDESGMPKERFSAEFPKEGPSILRIQQVVRGDSAAYFCASSLRSGAGHEAFFGQGTRLTVV.

This clonotype was recorded many times. The genes are TRBV19 and TRBJ1-5, with TRBD1 identical over 10 bases. This CDR3 is 19 amino acids long. After removal of 0 bases from V and 6 bases from J, the junction contained 14 bases not matched to a gene. Germline V gene lookup returns CDR1 LNHDA and CDR2 SQIVND (reference sequence). In DNA form, the CDR3 reads TGTGCCAGTAGTATAGATCGGGGACAGGGGAGGTATCGGAGTCAGCCCCAGCATTTT. It translates to CASSIDRGQGRYRSQPQHF.

This clonotype was counted ten times or more. The rearrangement uses TRBV7-9 and TRBJ1-5; no definite D call. CDR3 length equals 16 residues. Germline V gene sequence: CDR1 SEHNR, CDR2 FQNEAQ (reference sequence). The germline V and J ends were trimmed by 3 bases and 6 bases, with 18 bases remaining between them. The DNA of the CDR3 is TGTGCCAGCAGCTTTAGATTGCTTCGCGGAGGTCAGCCCCAGCATTTT. Its protein product is CASSFRLLRGGQPQHF.

This clonotype appeared many times. The chain uses TRBV29-1 and TRBJ2-1; D tentatively fits TRBD1 or TRBD2 (6 bases each). The CDR3 contains 16 residues. Between the trimmed V and J ends, which lost 4 bases and 0 bases, there was a span of 16 bases. CDR1 and CDR2 (germline): SQVTM, ANQGSEA. The DNA of the CDR3 is TGCAGCGTTGCCGGGGCCCGGGGGCCCTCCTACAATGAGCAGTTCTTC. Its translation: CSVAGARGPSYNEQFF.

This clonotype was recorded many times. J is TRBJ2-1 and V is TRBV7-2, with 8 positions matching TRBD1. The trim removed 4 bases at V and 7 bases at J, leaving 6 bases unmatched. Germline CDR1 is SGHTA and CDR2 is FQGNSA. This CDR3 comprises 14 residues. CDR3 loop: CASSSWTGMNEQFF. CDR3 sequence (DNA): TGTGCCAGCAGCTCCTGGACAGGGATGAATGAGCAGTTCTTC.

This clonotype was counted ten times or more. The genes are TRBV4-3 and TRBJ2-3; the D gene is possibly TRBD1 (6 bases). The CDR3 length is 14 residues. Germline CDR1 and CDR2: LGHNA and YSLEER. The ends were cut back, 1 base at V and 6 bases at J, with 11 bases in the middle. The CDR3 spells CASSQVAGDDTQYF. As DNA, the CDR3 is TGCGCCAGCAGCCAAGTCGCAGGGGACGATACGCAGTATTTT.

This clonotype was found many times. In DNA form, the CDR3 reads TGTGCCAGCAGTTTATTCTTGACGAGGACAGGGTTTTCCTACGAGCAGTACTTC. Its translation is CASSLFLTRTGFSYEQYF. The chain combines TRBV28 with TRBJ2-7, with 8 nucleotides matching TRBD1. The germline CDR1 and CDR2 sequences are MDHEN and SYDVKM. J gave up 1 base and V 1 base, and 12 bases lay outside the gene matches. The CDR3 is 18 amino acids.

This clonotype was recorded many times. The chain combines TRBV28 with TRBJ2-7, with 9 positions matching TRBD2. The V gene's germline CDR1 is MDHEN and CDR2 SYDVKM. With V trimmed by 8 bases and J by 7 bases, 9 bases remained unmatched. The length of the CDR3 is 13 residues. CDR3 nucleotides: TGTGCCAGCGAGCTAGCGGGGAGCGGTGAGCAGTACTTC. This encodes CASELAGSGEQYF. Variable domain in full (rest from reference TRBV28 and TRBJ2-7): DVKVTQSSRYLVKRTGEKVFLECVQDMDHENMFWYRQDPGLGLRLIYFSYDVKMKEKGDIPEGYSVSREKKERFSLILESASTNQTSMYLCASELAGSGEQYFGPGTRLTVT.

This clonotype was observed a single time. The chain carries TRBV7-9 and TRBJ2-7, with D unresolved. This CDR3 spans 14 amino acids. Germline V gene sequence: CDR1 SEHNR, CDR2 FQNEAQ (reference sequence). V lost 0 bases and J lost 3, with 9 bases in between. CDR3 loop: CASSLALLDYEQYF. As DNA, the CDR3 is TGTGCCAGCAGCTTAGCGTTGTTAGACTACGAGCAGTACTTC.

This clonotype was seen ten or more times. The chain joins TRBV6-5 to TRBJ2-1; TRBD2 might be the D (5 bases). Per germline, CDR1 MNHEY and CDR2 SVGAGI. This CDR3 region has 15 residues. The V and J ends lost 0 bases and 8 bases respectively, with 14 bases between them. The CDR3 loop reads CASSYSSASPHEQFF. The CDR3 DNA sequence: TGTGCCAGCAGTTACTCTAGCGCCTCGCCCCATGAGCAGTTCTTC.

This clonotype has ten or more counts. The V gene is TRBV3-1, the J gene TRBJ1-6; 10 bases are a match to TRBD1. J lost 10 bases, V lost 1 base, and 4 bases had no gene match. Germline V lookup: CDR1 LGHDT, CDR2 YNNKEL (reference sequence). The CDR3 runs 15 residues. CDR3 region: CASSQVDRGLSPLHF. CDR3 DNA: TGTGCCAGCAGCCAAGTTGACAGGGGGCTATCACCCCTCCACTTT.

Worth noting for this clonotype: Since a much larger clone is just one base distant, this may be a read error. As DNA, the CDR3 is TGTGCCAGCAGCTTAAGCGGGTACCCCTCCTACGAGCAGTTCTTC. Translating gives CASSLSGYPSYEQFF. This chain uses TRBV7-2 with TRBJ2-1; a possible D gene is TRBD2 (6 bases). This CDR3 has 15 amino acids. CDR1 and CDR2 (germline): SGHTA, FQGNSA. The V end lost 2 bases, the J end lost 10 bases, and 18 bases lay between the germline ends.

This clonotype was detected many times. This chain connects TRBV5-6 to TRBJ2-3; D may be TRBD2 (5 bases). Germline loops: CDR1 SGHDT, CDR2 YYEEEE. The V end lost 0 bases, the J end lost 11 bases, and 10 bases lay between the germline ends. This CDR3 is 12 amino acids long. CDR3 residues: CASSLVGGVQYF. CDR3 coding DNA: TGTGCCAGCAGCTTGGTCGGAGGAGTGCAGTATTTT.

This clonotype has at least ten counts. This rearrangement joins TRBV19 to TRBJ2-5; D is undetermined. This CDR3 is built from 12 residues. Germline loops: CDR1 LNHDA, CDR2 SQIVND (reference sequence). V was shortened by 9 bases and J by 0 bases, with 8 bases between the two germline ends. The chain's CDR3 is CASGSDQETQYF. DNA of the CDR3: TGTGCCAGCGGCTCGGACCAAGAGACCCAGTACTTC.

There are many counts of this clonotype. J is TRBJ2-5 and V is TRBV29-1, with D unclear. Germline-derived CDR1 and CDR2 are SQVTM and ANQGSEA. The CDR3 sequence is 13 residues long. Trimming stripped 3 bases from V and 0 bases from J, with 8 bases between. CDR3 sequence (DNA): TGCAGCGTTGAGGGCAGGTACCAAGAGACCCAGTACTTC. Protein sequence: CSVEGRYQETQYF.

At least ten counts were recorded for this clonotype. J is TRBJ1-1 and V is TRBV6-2 or TRBV6-3; no definite D call. Germline V gives CDR1 MNHEY, CDR2 SVGEGT. V was clipped by 7 bases and J by 6 bases, with 15 bases between them. CDR3 length equals 13 residues. The CDR3 region is CASTKTGRAEAFF. CDR3 sequence (DNA): TGTGCCAGCACAAAGACGGGTAGGGCTGAAGCTTTCTTT.

This clonotype was observed many times. The rearrangement uses TRBV6-2 or TRBV6-3 and TRBJ2-7; tentative D call: TRBD1 (5 bases). The germline V gene has CDR1 MNHEY and CDR2 SVGEGT. The CDR3 contains 12 residues. Trimming shortened V by 3 bases and J by 6 bases, and 9 bases separated the two germline ends. The CDR3: CASSYVGAEQYF. Here the CDR3 DNA reads TGTGCCAGCAGTTATGTAGGGGCCGAGCAGTACTTC.

This chain connects TRBV10-3 to TRBJ2-3; the D is unclear. This CDR3 comprises 16 residues. Germline CDR1 is ENHRY and CDR2 is SYGVKD. Trimming pared 0 bases from V and 0 bases from J, leaving 10 bases between. CDR3 bases: TGTGCCATCAGTGAGTCGATCACGGGTAGCACAGATACGCAGTATTTT. It translates to CAISESITGSTDTQYF.

This clonotype was observed at least ten times. The chain uses TRBV28 and TRBJ2-7; TRBD1 or TRBD2 may be the D gene (5 bases each). V dropped 5 bases and J dropped 2 bases, with 10 bases sitting between them. Germline V gene sequence: CDR1 MDHEN, CDR2 SYDVKM. This CDR3 spans 13 amino acids. The CDR3, as DNA: TGTGCCAGCAGTCGGACGGGACCCTACGAGCAGTACTTC. Amino acids: CASSRTGPYEQYF.